This T cell receptor beta chain comes out of a study of T-cell reconstitution after alpha-beta-depleted transplantation in children. Findings and caveats of the study: Fresh T-cell production supplied most of the T-cell counts and diversity seen one year after transplant. Several hundred expanded graft clones reportedly supplied alpha-beta T cells about two months after transplant.

As it was prepared, the TCRbeta library received unique molecular identifiers. TCRdb processed the PCR reads anew with MiXCR; each CDR3 protein has one entry. The repertoire holds about 240,000 distinct CDR3 sequences, with about 25% as singletons. In the case of this clonotype: Antigen specificity is unknown.

The CDR3 length is 16 residues. Germline CDR1 reads LGHNT; CDR2 reads FRNRAP. Germline trimming cut 5 bases from V and 7 bases from J; bases unmatched to any gene: 11. J is TRBJ2-2 and V is TRBV12-5, with 9 bases that match TRBD1. This receptor was obtained from a girl aged 2-10 years with Fanconi anemia, due to receive a stem cell transplant. The sample consisted of PBMCs, taken before TCRalphabeta/CD19-depleted stem cell transplant. CDR3 nucleotides: TGTGCTAGTGGTCCCGTCCGGGACAGGGATCACGGGGAGCTGTTTTTT. Its protein product is CASGPVRDRDHGELFF.